Each of the 24 T cell receptor beta chains below was sequenced from the same sample in a study of T cells after somatic rescue of genetic block. This table comes from immunoSEQ multiplex PCR, and its TCRdb copy is limited to in-frame clones, with some not included. The sample shows 80,000 to 90,000 clones, more than 80% of them seen only once. The sequenced sample consisted of peripheral blood mononuclear cells (PBMCs). The source of these receptors is a woman under 30.

To note about this clone: Different DNA sequences within this sample yield the same CDR3. The J gene is TRBJ2-7, the V gene TRBV30, with D unclear. Germline V gives CDR1 GTSNPN, CDR2 SVGIG (reference sequence). The CDR3 extends over 13 amino acids. V was pared by 0 bases and J by 0 bases, with 6 bases between. The CDR3 sequence: CAWSVGSSYEQYF. The DNA for the CDR3 is TGTGCCTGGAGTGTTGGTTCCTCCTACGAGCAGTACTTC.

The sample holds one count of this clone. This chain joins TRBV14 and TRBJ2-2; D is unclear. CDR1 SGHDN and CDR2 FVKESK come from the germline V gene. Trimming cost V 0 bases and J 5 bases, with 13 bases left between them. The CDR3 has 16 residues. CDR3 bases: TGTGCCAGCAGCCAAGAAATTGAGCCCCGAACCGGGGAGCTGTTTTTT. It yields the protein CASSQEIEPRTGELFF.

The chain links TRBV9 to TRBJ1-1; D remains ambiguous. CDR3 length: 13 residues. CDR1 and CDR2 (germline): SGDLS, YYNGEE. Trimming cost V 2 bases and J 8 bases, with 13 bases left between them. CDR3: CASSVAPLQEAFF. The CDR3 DNA reads as TGTGCCAGCAGCGTCGCACCCCTCCAAGAAGCTTTCTTT.

This clone was counted a single time. This chain joins TRBV7-9 and TRBJ2-1, with TRBD1 as a possible D gene (9 bases). From germline, CDR1 is SEHNR and CDR2 FQNEAQ (reference sequence). This CDR3 is 19 amino acids long. V was clipped by 5 bases and J by 8 bases, with 31 bases between them. CDR3 nucleotides: TGTGCCAGCAGCCCCCGGGACAGGGTAATGACTAGCGTGGGGTATGAGCAGTTCTTC. The encoded protein is CASSPRDRVMTSVGYEQFF.

This chain uses TRBV19 with TRBJ1-2; TRBD1 is a possible D gene (6 bases). Germline loops: CDR1 LNHDA, CDR2 SQIVND (reference sequence). The CDR3 is 14 amino acids. V was pared by 8 bases and J by 8 bases, with 21 bases between. This CDR3 reads CASFGTRGADGYTF. CDR3 bases: TGTGCCAGTTTTGGAACTCGGGGGGCGGACGGCTACACCTTC.

V and J are TRBV27 and TRBJ2-1; D is perhaps TRBD1 or TRBD2 (5 bases each). CDR1 is MNHEY and CDR2 is SMNVEV in the germline V gene (reference sequence). CDR3 length: 14 residues. Trimming took 4 bases from V and 6 from J, leaving 13 bases between them. Here the CDR3 DNA reads TGTGCCAGCAGTTCACGGGACGCCACCAATGAGCAGTTCTTC. This gives the protein CASSSRDATNEQFF.

The V gene is TRBV28, the J gene TRBJ1-2, with D possibly matching TRBD1 (5 bases). V lost 5 bases and J lost 0, with 13 bases in between. The CDR3 consists of 15 residues. The V gene's germline CDR1 is MDHEN and CDR2 SYDVKM. CDR3 residues: CASSATPGPNYGYTF. The CDR3 DNA follows: TGTGCCAGCAGTGCTACACCGGGACCTAACTATGGCTACACCTTC.

V and J are TRBV5-1 and TRBJ2-3, with TRBD1 matching over 8 bases. CDR1 and CDR2 from the germline V gene are SGHRS and YFSETQ. This CDR3 has 16 amino acids. Trimming removed 0 bases from V and 2 bases from J; junction bases left unmatched: 5. The CDR3 sequence is CASSLEPGQATDTQYF. The CDR3 DNA follows: TGCGCCAGCAGCTTGGAACCGGGACAGGCCACAGATACGCAGTATTTT.

The V gene is TRBV7-2, the J gene TRBJ2-1; TRBD2 matches at 9 bases. CDR3 length: 17 residues. Per the germline V gene, CDR1 is SGHTA and CDR2 is FQGNSA. V shed 1 base, J shed 1 base, and the junction held 5 bases outside the gene matches. CDR3 sequence reads: CASSLDSSGISYNEQFF. The DNA of the CDR3 is TGTGCCAGCAGCTTAGATTCTAGCGGGATTTCCTACAATGAGCAGTTCTTC.

There are a few counts of this clone. The V gene is TRBV4-2, the J gene TRBJ1-1; D uncertain. This CDR3 spans 15 amino acids. The germline V gene encodes CDR1 LGHNA and CDR2 YNFKEQ. The V end was cut by 0 bases, the J end by 3 bases, with 11 bases between. In DNA form, the CDR3 reads TGTGCCAGCAGCCAAGAAATCCGTCGGCACACTGAAGCTTTCTTT. As protein: CASSQEIRRHTEAFF.

The chain combines TRBV2 with TRBJ1-1, with D tentatively TRBD1 (5 bases). This CDR3 comprises 14 residues. Germline V gene sequence: CDR1 SNHLY, CDR2 FYNNEI. V was cut by 7 bases and J by 8 bases, with 20 bases left in between. The CDR3 region has the DNA TGTGCCAGCAACAAAATGGGGCAGGGAACCGAAGCTTTCTTT. Translated, it gives CASNKMGQGTEAFF.

The chain uses TRBV19 and TRBJ1-1; D is perhaps TRBD1 (5 bases). The CDR3 has 13 amino acids. Germline CDR1 and CDR2: LNHDA and SQIVND (reference sequence). V was pared by 8 bases and J by 6 bases, with 16 bases between. The CDR3 here is CASSGWGFPEAFF. The DNA of the CDR3 is TGTGCCAGTTCTGGGTGGGGGTTCCCTGAAGCTTTCTTT.

This clone came up once. The V call is TRBV30, the J call TRBJ2-7, with 7 bases lining up with TRBD1. The CDR3 totals 16 residues. Unmatched junction bases numbered 12, after V lost 2 bases and J lost 2 bases. Germline-derived CDR1 and CDR2 are GTSNPN and SVGIG (reference sequence). The CDR3 here is CAWSSFTGTATYEQYF. The CDR3 DNA reads as TGTGCCTGGAGTTCCTTCACCGGGACAGCTACCTACGAGCAGTACTTC.

The CDR3 here is CASSSSSTSNEQFF. The CDR3, as DNA: TGCGCCAGCAGCTCCTCCTCCACCTCTAATGAGCAGTTCTTC. The chain uses TRBV5-1 and TRBJ2-1; D gene unclear. Germline assignment: CDR1 SGHRS and CDR2 YFSETQ. The length of the CDR3 is 14 residues. V was shortened by 3 bases and J by 7 bases, with 14 bases between the two germline ends. The complete variable domain, with remaining parts taken from reference TRBV5-1 and TRBJ2-1, reads KAGVTQTPRYLIKTRGQQVTLSCSPISGHRSVSWYQQTPGQGLQFLFEYFSETQRNKGNFPGRFSGRQFSNSRSEMNVSTLELGDSALYLCASSSSSTSNEQFFGPGTRLTVL.

The J gene is TRBJ2-5, the V gene TRBV5-1, with 12 bases aligning to TRBD2. The trim removed 0 bases at V and 4 bases at J, leaving 13 bases unmatched. The V gene's germline CDR1 is SGHRS and CDR2 YFSETQ. This CDR3 region has 19 residues. CDR3 region: CASSLAVSSGRAGGETQYF. In DNA, the CDR3 is TGCGCCAGCAGCTTGGCGGTCTCTAGCGGGAGGGCCGGGGGAGAGACCCAGTACTTC.

The chain employs TRBV28 and TRBJ1-2; D uncertain. The CDR3 has 15 residues. The germline CDR1 and CDR2 sequences are MDHEN and SYDVKM. V lost 3 bases and J 10 bases, leaving 21 bases between the germline ends. DNA of the CDR3: TGTGCCAGCAGTTTTTCCCTCTCCGGGTCGACGAACTACACCTTC. This gives the protein CASSFSLSGSTNYTF.

On this clone itself: The junction and the germline gene differ at one end; a read error may be behind it. The gene calls are TRBV5-4 and TRBJ2-1; a possible D gene is TRBD1 (5 bases). The germline V gene encodes CDR1 SGHNT and CDR2 YYREEE (reference sequence). This CDR3 is 14 amino acids long. The CDR3 DNA sequence: TGTGCCAGCATCTTGGGGCCCCGCGACGATGAGCAGTTCTTC. It specifies CASILGPRDDEQFF.

In its sample, this clone was seen once. The CDR3 DNA reads TGTGCCAGCAAGGGCAGGGGGAACACTGAAGCTTTCTTT. It specifies CASKGRGNTEAFF. This rearrangement joins TRBV25-1 to TRBJ1-1, with D possibly being TRBD1 (6 bases). V was cut by 7 bases and J by 1 base, with 10 bases left in between. The CDR3 consists of 13 residues. Per the germline V gene, CDR1 is MGHDK and CDR2 is SYGVNS.

The rearrangement joins TRBV27 to TRBJ2-2; 7 nucleotides match TRBD2. Germline V gene lookup returns CDR1 MNHEY and CDR2 SMNVEV (reference sequence). The CDR3 extends over 15 amino acids. V lost 7 bases and J lost 5; bases outside the gene matches: 10. The CDR3 DNA follows: TGTGCCAGCACCGCCCTGGGCGGGAGTACCGGGGAGCTGTTTTTT. It is translated as CASTALGGSTGELFF.

This clone was seen a handful of times. The rearrangement links TRBV5-1 to TRBJ1-1; maybe TRBD1 (5 bases). Trimming shortened V by 7 bases and J by 4 bases, and 8 bases separated the two germline ends. The CDR3 is 11 amino acids. Germline V gene lookup returns CDR1 SGHRS and CDR2 YFSETQ. Here the CDR3 reads CASFGGTEAFF. In DNA form, the CDR3 reads TGCGCCAGCTTTGGGGGCACTGAAGCTTTCTTT. Variable domain in full (rest from reference TRBV5-1 and TRBJ1-1): KAGVTQTPRYLIKTRGQQVTLSCSPISGHRSVSWYQQTPGQGLQFLFEYFSETQRNKGNFPGRFSGRQFSNSRSEMNVSTLELGDSALYLCASFGGTEAFFGQGTRLTVV.

This sequence joins TRBV9 and TRBJ2-7; D not certain. This CDR3 has 15 amino acids. V lost 0 bases to trimming and J lost 0 bases, with 10 bases between them. Looked up from germline, CDR1 is SGDLS and CDR2 is YYNGEE. The CDR3 nucleotides read TGTGCCAGCAGCGTAGACGGGCTGAGCTCCTACGAGCAGTACTTC. It specifies CASSVDGLSSYEQYF.

The J gene is TRBJ2-1, the V gene TRBV19; TRBD2 aligns across 7 bases. The CDR3 length is 16 residues. V lost 5 bases, J lost 9 bases, and 16 bases stayed unmatched. CDR1 and CDR2 from the germline V gene are LNHDA and SQIVND (reference sequence). The CDR3 region is CASSWGVRAGVGEQFF. As DNA, the CDR3 is TGTGCCAGTAGTTGGGGCGTGAGGGCGGGAGTTGGTGAGCAGTTCTTC.

The rearrangement uses TRBV7-9 and TRBJ1-5; D is undetermined. In germline, CDR1 is SEHNR, CDR2 FQNEAQ (reference sequence). The CDR3 runs to 13 residues. Deletions cut 3 bases from V and 2 bases from J, with 5 bases between. Written as DNA, the CDR3 is TGTGCCAGCAGCTTCCAGGGCAATCAGCCCCAGCATTTT. Translation: CASSFQGNQPQHF.

The rearrangement uses TRBV2 and TRBJ2-5; 9 bases agree with TRBD2. Germline assignment: CDR1 SNHLY and CDR2 FYNNEI. This CDR3 is built from 14 residues. The junction had 5 bases not matched to a gene; V was cut back by 4 bases and J by 5 bases. CDR3 in amino acids: CASSAGLAKETQYF. CDR3 nucleotide sequence: TGTGCCAGCAGTGCGGGACTAGCTAAGGAGACCCAGTACTTC.